The 14 T cell receptor beta chains given below trace back to one sample, sequenced in a study of blood T cell repertoires in COVID-19. The assay was immunoSEQ multiplex PCR, and TCRdb's table has in-frame clones only and misses some. This sample has 160,000 or so clones, with 75% to 80% found just once. The material sequenced was peripheral blood. The receptor set was obtained from an elderly woman with acute or convalescent COVID-19.

Regarding this clone: The junction differs from germline at one of its ends, possibly a read error. The chain has TRBV6-5 and TRBJ2-1; D gene unclear. This CDR3 is 12 amino acids long. Germline CDR1 and CDR2: MNHEY and SVGAGI. The CDR3 here is CASSYGHKEQFF. CDR3 DNA sequence: TGTGCCAGCAGTTACGGCCACAAAGAGCAGTTCTTC.

The chain uses TRBV27 and TRBJ1-1; the match to TRBD1 covers 7 bases. The J segment lost 0 bases and the V segment lost 6 bases, leaving 7 bases of the junction unmatched. Germline V gene data show CDR1 as MNHEY and CDR2 as SMNVEV (reference sequence). This CDR3 has 15 amino acids. The CDR3 DNA is TGTGCCAGCAGCAGCCAGGGACAGATGAACACTGAAGCTTTCTTT. Protein: CASSSQGQMNTEAFF.

The chain couples TRBV27 to TRBJ2-6, with 9 bases fitting TRBD1. The trim removed 1 base at V and 10 bases at J, leaving 8 bases unmatched. This CDR3 has 16 residues. Germline V lookup: CDR1 MNHEY, CDR2 SMNVEV (reference sequence). For the CDR3, the DNA is TGTGCCAGCAGTTTATGGACAGGGGTGGGCCTTAACGTCCTGACTTTC. Amino acids: CASSLWTGVGLNVLTF.

The chain is built from TRBV6-1 and TRBJ1-2; TRBD1 matches 7 bases. J was trimmed by 0 bases and V by 2 bases; bases with no gene match: 0. The CDR3 totals 14 residues. The germline V gene encodes CDR1 MNHNS and CDR2 SASEGT. CDR3 residues: CASSEQGANYGYTF. As DNA, the CDR3 is TGTGCCAGCAGTGAACAGGGGGCTAACTATGGCTACACCTTC.

The V call is TRBV3-1 (or the pseudogene TRBV3-2), the J call TRBJ2-3; TRBD2 agrees at 11 bases. Germline V gene data show CDR1 as LGHDT and CDR2 as YNNKEL (reference sequence). The CDR3 is 14 residues long. The junction had 7 bases not matched to a gene; V was cut back by 8 bases and J by 6 bases. The CDR3 bases are TGTGCCAGCGATAGCGGGGGGGTTTTGGATACGCAGTATTTT. This gives the protein CASDSGGVLDTQYF.

Only one count was recorded for this clone. The chain is built from TRBV29-1 and TRBJ1-1; no clear D gene. Germline lookup yields CDR1 SQVTM and CDR2 ANQGSEA. Trimming pared 7 bases from V and 5 bases from J, leaving 20 bases between. The CDR3 sequence is 14 residues long. CDR3 nucleotide sequence: TGCAGCGCCGCCCGGACTGAAGGTAGTACTGAAGCTTTCTTT. Translated: CSAARTEGSTEAFF.

The chain combines TRBV3-1 (or the pseudogene TRBV3-2) with TRBJ2-1; no clear D gene. This CDR3 contains 11 residues. The V gene's germline CDR1 is LGHDT and CDR2 YNNKEL (reference sequence). With 8 bases removed from V and 5 bases from J, the gap between germline ends came to 7 bases. The CDR3 loop reads CASSTHNEQFF. The CDR3 nucleotides read TGTGCCAGCTCTACTCACAATGAGCAGTTCTTC.

This rearrangement joins TRBV7-8 to TRBJ1-2; 8 nucleotides match TRBD1. CDR3 size: 16 residues. The germline gives CDR1 SGHVS, CDR2 FQNEAQ. The ends lost 5 bases at V and 2 bases at J; junction bases unmatched: 10. The CDR3 is CASSPEWTGNNYGYTF. Written as DNA, the CDR3 is TGTGCCAGCAGCCCCGAGTGGACAGGGAACAACTATGGCTACACCTTC. The full variable domain, completed using reference TRBV7-8 and TRBJ1-2, is GAGVSQSPRYKVAKRGQDVALRCDPISGHVSLFWYQQALGQGPEFLTYFQNEAQLDKSGLPSDRFFAERPEGSVSTLKIQRTQQEDSAVYLCASSPEWTGNNYGYTFGSGTRLTVV.

The chain links TRBV7-9 to TRBJ1-1, with D unclear. The CDR3 totals 14 residues. Germline CDR1 SEHNR, CDR2 FQNEAQ (reference sequence). With 3 bases removed from V and 3 bases from J, the gap between germline ends came to 11 bases. The CDR3 spells CASSFGREHTEAFF. CDR3 DNA sequence: TGTGCCAGCAGCTTCGGTCGGGAACACACTGAAGCTTTCTTT.

Comment on this clone: Here the CDR3 omits its conserved ending phenylalanine or tryptophan, so a read error is the likely source. The DNA is left out, because the CDR3 cannot be placed on it with certainty; the CDR3 is given as TCRdb lists it. The CDR3 loop is CASSGEGQV. This chain connects TRBV9 to TRBJ2-4; the table's D call TRBD1 went unverified against the DNA. CDR1 is SGDLS, CDR2 YYNGEE, per germline. Ends included, the CDR3 has 9 residues.

The CDR3 DNA follows: TGTGCCACCAGTGATTCCGGGGAAGTCACAGATACGCAGTATTTT. Amino acid sequence: CATSDSGEVTDTQYF. The J gene is TRBJ2-3, the V gene TRBV24-1; maybe TRBD2 (5 bases). Trimming cost V 2 bases and J 2 bases, with 10 bases left between them. The CDR3 has 15 amino acids. The germline V gene encodes CDR1 KGHDR and CDR2 SFDVKD.

The genes are TRBV7-9 and TRBJ1-1; 8 nucleotides align to TRBD1. Trimming at V came to 3 bases and at J to 8 bases, leaving 8 bases not matched to a gene. The V gene's germline CDR1 is SEHNR and CDR2 FQNEAQ (reference sequence). The CDR3 runs 14 residues. The chain's CDR3 is CASSFRTGTGEAFF. The CDR3 coding sequence is TGTGCCAGCAGCTTCCGGACGGGGACAGGAGAAGCTTTCTTT. The complete variable domain, with remaining parts taken from reference TRBV7-9 and TRBJ1-1, reads DTGVSQNPRHKITKRGQNVTFRCDPISEHNRLYWYRQTLGQGPEFLTYFQNEAQLEKSRLLSDRFSAERPKGSFSTLEIQRTEQGDSAMYLCASSFRTGTGEAFFGQGTRLTVV.

The chain links TRBV5-1 to TRBJ2-2; D may be TRBD1 (6 bases). With 0 bases removed from V and 3 bases from J, the gap between germline ends came to 18 bases. In germline, CDR1 is SGHRS, CDR2 YFSETQ. CDR3 length equals 18 residues. CDR3 protein: CASSLAQQGWGYTGELFF. In DNA, the CDR3 is TGCGCCAGCAGCTTGGCCCAACAGGGATGGGGTTACACCGGGGAGCTGTTTTTT.

The chain is built from TRBV11-2 and TRBJ2-5; 8 nucleotides match TRBD2. The junction had 13 bases not matched to a gene; V was cut back by 6 bases and J by 4 bases. The germline CDR1 and CDR2 sequences are SGHAT and FQNNGV. The CDR3 runs 16 residues. Here the CDR3 DNA reads TGTGCCAGCAGTCATTCCAGTGGACTAGCCTCAGAGACCCAGTACTTC. It codes for CASSHSSGLASETQYF.